The following is a T cell receptor (beta chain) sequence with its context. At one boundary the junction diverges from the germline segment, which might be a read error. The template was RNA from unsorted bulk tissue. This record belongs to a study of tumor and adjacent non-tumor tissue in lung cancer. Per the germline V gene, CDR1 is SGHNT and CDR2 is YENEEA. CDR3 length: 18 amino acids. Three rounds of nested PCR, following a modified ARM-PCR protocol, produced the TCRbeta library. TCRdb reprocessed the multiplex PCR reads via MiXCR and lists one record per CDR3 protein. This sample carries some 74,000 distinct CDR3 sequences, 55% to 80% of them seen once, and the ten largest clones take around 10%.

The sequence was collected from a woman in her thirties or forties with non-small cell lung cancer. Source material: lung tumor tissue. V usage is TRBV11-3 and J usage is TRBJ2-3; D possibly corresponds to TRBD1 (6 bases). CDR3 bases: TGTGCCAGCAGCTTAAGGCTGGGGGCTGGGCCGTTCACAGATACGCAATATTTT. This sequence encodes CASSLRLGAGPFTDTQYF.